The present T cell receptor (beta chain) was sequenced within a study of blood T cells in healthy people across ages. This clonotype was counted once. No antigen is known for it. The CDR3 runs 15 residues. Germline-derived CDR1 and CDR2 are PRHDT and FYEKMQ (reference sequence). Deletions cut 1 base from V and 1 base from J, with 10 bases between. A sample-barcoded 5' primer and a J-beta primer mix were used in a second PCR of roughly 7 to 11 cycles. All samples yielded 3 million or more CDR3-containing paired-end reads. TCRdb called the 5' RACE reads again in MiXCR, with one record for every CDR3 protein. Here the sample spans about 1.8 million distinct CDR3 sequences, 40% to 55% being singletons. General study results and limits: More naive CD4+ cells and higher diversity marked long-lived donors relative to aged donors. Among T cells, TCR beta diversity per million cells dropped roughly linearly as age rose.

They isolated at least 6.5 million PBMCs from each sample. This chain links TRBV13 with TRBJ1-2, with no clear D. Sequenced sample: blood. This clonotype was obtained from a woman aged 40 to 50 in good health. This CDR3 reads CASSLDYSNNYGYTF. The CDR3 region has the DNA TGTGCCAGCAGCTTAGACTACAGTAATAACTATGGCTACACCTTC.